The rows below give T cell receptor beta chains drawn from one sample of a study of CD8+ T cells in alopecia areata. The table came from immunoSEQ multiplex PCR; TCRdb's copy has only in-frame clones and leaves some out. The data hold roughly 120,000 clones, with 55% to 80% observed a single time. Sequenced input: CD4+ T cells sorted from blood. These receptors were obtained from a human donor in good health. The CDR3 runs from the conserved cysteine through the conserved F or W. Each record gives: CDR3 protein, D gene, J gene, V gene. D genes are given only for firm matches.

cdr3_aa: CASSVSRSQETQYF; d_call: .; j_call: TRBJ2-5; v_call: TRBV2
cdr3_aa: CASSKGGREAKNIQYF; d_call: TRBD1; j_call: TRBJ2-4; v_call: TRBV5-1
cdr3_aa: CASSRAGKNYGYTF; d_call: .; j_call: TRBJ1-2; v_call: TRBV19
cdr3_aa: CASSRQAQETQYF; d_call: .; j_call: TRBJ2-5; v_call: TRBV2
cdr3_aa: CASSLRIQETQYF; d_call: .; j_call: TRBJ2-5; v_call: TRBV7-4
cdr3_aa: CASSLVLDEQYF; d_call: .; j_call: TRBJ2-7; v_call: TRBV11-2
cdr3_aa: CASSLGSAGGKETQYF; d_call: TRBD2; j_call: TRBJ2-5; v_call: TRBV5-1
cdr3_aa: CASSQQRGRNEQFF; d_call: .; j_call: TRBJ2-1; v_call: TRBV7-2
cdr3_aa: CSGWDRGYTEAFF; d_call: TRBD1; j_call: TRBJ1-1; v_call: TRBV29-1
cdr3_aa: CASSPSPGQETQYF; d_call: .; j_call: TRBJ2-5; v_call: TRBV7-2
cdr3_aa: CASSSGQGGDEQFF; d_call: TRBD1; j_call: TRBJ2-1; v_call: TRBV5-1
cdr3_aa: CASSPREGYGYTF; d_call: .; j_call: TRBJ1-2; v_call: TRBV7-9
cdr3_aa: CASSPEGEPGSPLHF; d_call: .; j_call: TRBJ1-6; v_call: TRBV5-1
cdr3_aa: CASSLGQGITYEQYF; d_call: TRBD1; j_call: TRBJ2-7; v_call: TRBV5-1
cdr3_aa: CASSYSWTGVGTQYF; d_call: TRBD1; j_call: TRBJ2-5; v_call: TRBV6-5
cdr3_aa: CASSLPQTSGVEQFF; d_call: TRBD2; j_call: TRBJ2-1; v_call: TRBV5-4
cdr3_aa: CAWSARGVRTEAFF; d_call: .; j_call: TRBJ1-1; v_call: TRBV30
cdr3_aa: CASSPDADSYEQYF; d_call: .; j_call: TRBJ2-7; v_call: TRBV18
cdr3_aa: CASTGTGVYNEQFF; d_call: .; j_call: TRBJ2-1; v_call: TRBV6-6
cdr3_aa: CASSTGGRANTGELFF; d_call: TRBD1; j_call: TRBJ2-2; v_call: TRBV13
cdr3_aa: CASSEMSPSVHAGNTIYF; d_call: .; j_call: TRBJ1-3; v_call: TRBV6-1
cdr3_aa: CAWSVLMKGDEQYF; d_call: .; j_call: TRBJ2-7; v_call: TRBV30
cdr3_aa: CASSLGYSYEQYF; d_call: .; j_call: TRBJ2-7; v_call: TRBV7-3
cdr3_aa: CASSLAAGEANVLTF; d_call: .; j_call: TRBJ2-6; v_call: TRBV5-1
cdr3_aa: CASSLVIAKNIQYF; d_call: .; j_call: TRBJ2-4; v_call: TRBV5-6
cdr3_aa: CASKRGGSPLHF; d_call: .; j_call: TRBJ1-6; v_call: TRBV19
cdr3_aa: CASSRLQVPTDWANVLTF; d_call: .; j_call: TRBJ2-6; v_call: TRBV13
cdr3_aa: CAISESNGAEQYF; d_call: .; j_call: TRBJ2-7; v_call: TRBV10-3
cdr3_aa: CAWSLPGTSNQPQHF; d_call: .; j_call: TRBJ1-5; v_call: TRBV30
cdr3_aa: CASSLTGLSSYEQYF; d_call: .; j_call: TRBJ2-7; v_call: TRBV5-4
cdr3_aa: CAWSGGRGSTDTQYF; d_call: .; j_call: TRBJ2-3; v_call: TRBV30
cdr3_aa: CASGDYEKLFF; d_call: .; j_call: TRBJ1-4; v_call: TRBV6-5
cdr3_aa: CSADPGAGAYNEQFF; d_call: TRBD2; j_call: TRBJ2-1; v_call: TRBV29-1
cdr3_aa: CASSYGQREQYF; d_call: .; j_call: TRBJ2-7; v_call: TRBV6-5
cdr3_aa: CASSSGIRDTEAFF; d_call: .; j_call: TRBJ1-1; v_call: TRBV7-2
cdr3_aa: CAISERGLSSYEQYF; d_call: .; j_call: TRBJ2-7; v_call: TRBV10-3
cdr3_aa: CASSPPDGGEF; d_call: .; j_call: TRBJ1-1; v_call: TRBV7-9
cdr3_aa: CSATGTLNTEAFF; d_call: .; j_call: TRBJ1-1; v_call: TRBV29-1
cdr3_aa: CASRGQGLGDTEAFF; d_call: TRBD1; j_call: TRBJ1-1; v_call: TRBV19
cdr3_aa: CASSHRHWWSDTQYF; d_call: .; j_call: TRBJ2-3; v_call: TRBV5-1